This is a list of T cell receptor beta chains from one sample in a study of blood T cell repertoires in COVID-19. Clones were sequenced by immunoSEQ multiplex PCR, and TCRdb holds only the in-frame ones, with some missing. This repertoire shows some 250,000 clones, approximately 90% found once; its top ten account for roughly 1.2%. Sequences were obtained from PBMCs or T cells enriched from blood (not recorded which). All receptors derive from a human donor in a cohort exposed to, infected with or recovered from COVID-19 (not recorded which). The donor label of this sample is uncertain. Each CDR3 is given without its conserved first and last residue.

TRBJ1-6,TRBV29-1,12,SVVRQGPNSPLH
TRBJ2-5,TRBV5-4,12,ASSLWTDPRAQY
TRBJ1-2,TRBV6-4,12,ASSDSDRGLPYT
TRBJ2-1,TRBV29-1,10,SVAGTYNEQF
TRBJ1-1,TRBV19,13,ASSESAAGDTEAF
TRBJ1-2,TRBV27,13,ASSLNGLSTRGYT
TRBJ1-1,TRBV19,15,ASSTTAGSGRNTEAF
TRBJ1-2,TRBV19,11,ASSQRTAGGYT
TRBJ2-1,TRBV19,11,ASSIGGAGEQF
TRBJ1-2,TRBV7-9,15,ASTDRGLRLSTYGYT
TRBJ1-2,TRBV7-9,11,ASSFTGVYGYT
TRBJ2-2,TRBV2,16,ASSALGGWDEGTGELF
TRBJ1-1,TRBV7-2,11,ASSLASRGEAF
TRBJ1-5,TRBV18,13,ASSPQGGGDQPQH
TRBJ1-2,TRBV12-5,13,ASGLVQGGGYGYT
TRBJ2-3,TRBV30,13,AWSVVRGFTDTQY
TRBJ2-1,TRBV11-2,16,ASSLGQLAGGPYNEQF
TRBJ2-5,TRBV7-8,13,ASSRAGREQETQY
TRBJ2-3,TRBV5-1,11,ASSFSSADTQY
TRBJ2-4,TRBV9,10,ASSVDGNIQY